A selection of T cell receptor beta chains follows, all from one sample in a study of blood T cell repertoires in COVID-19. Clones were sequenced by immunoSEQ multiplex PCR, and TCRdb holds only the in-frame ones, with some missing. Among approximately 120,000 clones listed, 80% to 90% were seen once. Input material: peripheral blood. These receptors were collected from a human donor with acute or convalescent COVID-19. The donor label of this sample is uncertain. Each CDR3 is given with its conserved first and last residue. The order of the fields is clone size, J gene, V gene, D gene, CDR3 DNA, CDR3 protein. The D gene is left open where the match is weak. The size field is filled for only some rows; it gives once, few, many or a size class.

clone_size: once
j_call: TRBJ1-6
v_call: TRBV7-9
d_call: TRBD1
cdr3_nt: TGTGCCAGCAGCCGAGACGGACAGGGTGGTTTTTCACCCCTCCACTTT
cdr3_aa: CASSRDGQGGFSPLHF

clone_size: -
j_call: TRBJ2-2
v_call: TRBV5-4
d_call: -
cdr3_nt: TGTGCCAGCAGCTTGACCGGGGCCGGGGAGCTGTTTTTT
cdr3_aa: CASSLTGAGELFF

clone_size: few
j_call: TRBJ1-2
v_call: TRBV12-3/TRBV12-4
d_call: -
cdr3_nt: TGTGCCAGCAGTTCAAACATTATTTATGGCTACACCTTC
cdr3_aa: CASSSNIIYGYTF

clone_size: -
j_call: TRBJ1-4
v_call: TRBV5-6
d_call: -
cdr3_nt: TGTGCCAGCAGCTTGAGTTTTTCGGAACTGTTTTTT
cdr3_aa: CASSLSFSELFF

clone_size: once
j_call: TRBJ1-1
v_call: TRBV5-4
d_call: -
cdr3_nt: TGTGCCAGCGGGAGGGTCCCACTGAACACTGAAGCTTTCTTT
cdr3_aa: CASGRVPLNTEAFF

clone_size: -
j_call: TRBJ1-1
v_call: TRBV5-8
d_call: TRBD1
cdr3_nt: TGTGCCAGCAGCCAACTAACGGGACAGTGGATTGCTGAAGCTTTCTTT
cdr3_aa: CASSQLTGQWIAEAFF

clone_size: -
j_call: TRBJ1-2
v_call: TRBV28
d_call: -
cdr3_nt: TGTGCCAGCAGTTTACGGGGGAACAATGGCTACACCTTC
cdr3_aa: CASSLRGNNGYTF

clone_size: few
j_call: TRBJ2-5
v_call: TRBV30
d_call: -
cdr3_nt: TGTGCCTGGAAAAAGGAGGGGTGGCAAGAGACCCAGTACTTC
cdr3_aa: CAWKKEGWQETQYF

clone_size: -
j_call: TRBJ2-3
v_call: TRBV4-3
d_call: -
cdr3_nt: TGCGCCAGCAGCCAAGATCTTGTTGGGAGGTTTAGCGATACGCAGTATTTT
cdr3_aa: CASSQDLVGRFSDTQYF

clone_size: -
j_call: TRBJ2-4
v_call: TRBV3-1/TRBV3-2
d_call: -
cdr3_nt: TGTGCCAGCAGCGGTACAGGTCCCATTTGCAAAAAAAACATTCAGTACTTC
cdr3_aa: CASSGTGPICKKNIQYF

clone_size: -
j_call: TRBJ1-1
v_call: TRBV7-2
d_call: -
cdr3_nt: TGTGCCAGCAGCTTAGCGCGTCAGGGAAACACTGAAGCTTTCTTT
cdr3_aa: CASSLARQGNTEAFF

clone_size: few
j_call: TRBJ2-2
v_call: TRBV11-1
d_call: -
cdr3_nt: TGTGCCAGCAGCTTACTCAGGGCCGCCGGGGAGCTGTTTTTT
cdr3_aa: CASSLLRAAGELFF

clone_size: -
j_call: TRBJ1-1
v_call: TRBV19
d_call: -
cdr3_nt: TGTGCCAGTATTTCGAACGGGGGGAACACTGAAGCTTTCTTT
cdr3_aa: CASISNGGNTEAFF

clone_size: -
j_call: TRBJ2-3
v_call: TRBV6-2/TRBV6-3
d_call: -
cdr3_nt: TGTGCCAGCAGTTACCACAGGGTAGCCGGTACGCAGTATTTT
cdr3_aa: CASSYHRVAGTQYF

clone_size: -
j_call: TRBJ2-2
v_call: TRBV29-1
d_call: TRBD2
cdr3_nt: TGCAGCGCCAAACAACAAGCGGGGGCGAACACCGGGGAGCTGTTTTTT
cdr3_aa: CSAKQQAGANTGELFF

clone_size: -
j_call: TRBJ2-7
v_call: TRBV5-4
d_call: TRBD1
cdr3_nt: TGTGCCAGCAGCACGGGACAGGGGTACGAGCAGTACTTC
cdr3_aa: CASSTGQGYEQYF

clone_size: -
j_call: TRBJ2-7
v_call: TRBV18
d_call: -
cdr3_nt: TGTGCCAGCTCTGACTCTCTAACCTCCTACGAGCAGTACTTC
cdr3_aa: CASSDSLTSYEQYF

clone_size: once
j_call: TRBJ1-4
v_call: TRBV19
d_call: TRBD1
cdr3_nt: TGTGCCAGTAGTATCACCGGGACAGGGTTTTTTAATGAAAAACTGTTTTTT
cdr3_aa: CASSITGTGFFNEKLFF

clone_size: -
j_call: TRBJ1-5
v_call: TRBV19
d_call: -
cdr3_nt: TGTGCCAGTAGTAGTCAGGGCACGACCCCACCCCAGCCCCAGCATTTT
cdr3_aa: CASSSQGTTPPQPQHF

clone_size: -
j_call: TRBJ2-1
v_call: TRBV11-2
d_call: -
cdr3_nt: TGTGCCAGCAGCTCGCAGGGTAGGGGGCAGTTCTTC
cdr3_aa: CASSSQGRGQFF

clone_size: -
j_call: TRBJ2-1
v_call: TRBV5-1
d_call: TRBD1
cdr3_nt: TGCGCCAGCAGCCCGGAGACAGGGTCCTACAATGAGCAGTTCTTC
cdr3_aa: CASSPETGSYNEQFF

clone_size: once
j_call: TRBJ2-1
v_call: TRBV6-2/TRBV6-3
d_call: TRBD1
cdr3_nt: TGTGCCAGCAGTCCGACAGGGGTGCAGTTCTTC
cdr3_aa: CASSPTGVQFF

clone_size: few
j_call: TRBJ1-5
v_call: TRBV5-6
d_call: -
cdr3_nt: TGTGCCAGCAGTCGGGTGGGTGAGCAGCCCCAGCATTTT
cdr3_aa: CASSRVGEQPQHF

clone_size: -
j_call: TRBJ2-7
v_call: TRBV5-5
d_call: TRBD1
cdr3_nt: TGTGCCAGCAGCCCGGGACAGAGAGCCTACGAGCAGTACTTC
cdr3_aa: CASSPGQRAYEQYF

clone_size: once
j_call: TRBJ2-1
v_call: TRBV2
d_call: TRBD2
cdr3_nt: TGTGCCAGTGCGGGACTAGCCCTCAATGAGCAGTTCTTC
cdr3_aa: CASAGLALNEQFF

clone_size: -
j_call: TRBJ2-3
v_call: TRBV11-3
d_call: TRBD2
cdr3_nt: TGTGCCAGCAGCTCGGCGGGAGATCTCACAGATACGCAGTATTTT
cdr3_aa: CASSSAGDLTDTQYF

clone_size: -
j_call: TRBJ1-5
v_call: TRBV28
d_call: TRBD1
cdr3_nt: TGTGCCAGCAGATCGAGGACAGGGTTGAGCAATCAGCCCCAGCATTTT
cdr3_aa: CASRSRTGLSNQPQHF

clone_size: -
j_call: TRBJ1-4
v_call: TRBV19
d_call: TRBD1
cdr3_nt: TGTGCCAGTAGTATAGGGACAGGAGTGGGGAATGAAAAACTGTTTTTT
cdr3_aa: CASSIGTGVGNEKLFF

clone_size: -
j_call: TRBJ2-1
v_call: TRBV28
d_call: TRBD1
cdr3_nt: TGTGCCTCGAGAACAGGGGGATACAATGAGCAGTTCTTC
cdr3_aa: CASRTGGYNEQFF

clone_size: -
j_call: TRBJ2-4
v_call: TRBV6-2/TRBV6-3
d_call: -
cdr3_nt: TGTGCCAGCAGTTACCTAGCCAAAGCCAAAAACATTCAGTACTTC
cdr3_aa: CASSYLAKAKNIQYF

clone_size: -
j_call: TRBJ1-5
v_call: TRBV28
d_call: -
cdr3_nt: TGTGCCAGCAGTCCTACGACAGCAAATCAGCCCCAGCATTTT
cdr3_aa: CASSPTTANQPQHF

clone_size: -
j_call: TRBJ1-5
v_call: TRBV27
d_call: -
cdr3_nt: TGTGCCAGCAGTTTTGGAGGAGAACAGCCCCAGCATTTT
cdr3_aa: CASSFGGEQPQHF

clone_size: -
j_call: TRBJ2-7
v_call: TRBV7-3
d_call: TRBD2
cdr3_nt: TGTGCCAGCAGCTTACCTAGCGGGAGGCCAACCTACGAGCAGTACTTC
cdr3_aa: CASSLPSGRPTYEQYF

clone_size: -
j_call: TRBJ2-7
v_call: TRBV4-3
d_call: TRBD1
cdr3_nt: TGCGCCAGCCTCGACCCAAGGACAGGGGGAAAGGACGAGCAGTACTTC
cdr3_aa: CASLDPRTGGKDEQYF

clone_size: -
j_call: TRBJ1-4
v_call: TRBV18
d_call: -
cdr3_nt: TGTGCCAGCTCACCAACTACCGGGGGTGAAAAACTGTTTTTT
cdr3_aa: CASSPTTGGEKLFF

clone_size: -
j_call: TRBJ2-1
v_call: TRBV6-2/TRBV6-3
d_call: -
cdr3_nt: TGTGCCAGCAGTTTCTTACTTAAGTTTGATGAGCAGTTCTTC
cdr3_aa: CASSFLLKFDEQFF

clone_size: -
j_call: TRBJ1-2
v_call: TRBV10-3
d_call: TRBD1
cdr3_nt: TGTGCCATCAGTGAGTCGCAGGGGGACTATGGCTACACCTTC
cdr3_aa: CAISESQGDYGYTF

clone_size: -
j_call: TRBJ1-5
v_call: TRBV7-8
d_call: -
cdr3_nt: TGTGCCAGCAGCTTAAGACAGAGCAATCAGCCCCAGCATTTT
cdr3_aa: CASSLRQSNQPQHF

clone_size: -
j_call: TRBJ2-1
v_call: TRBV14
d_call: -
cdr3_nt: TGTGCCAGCAGCCACACTAGTTATTCTGAGCAGTTCTTC
cdr3_aa: CASSHTSYSEQFF

clone_size: -
j_call: TRBJ2-1
v_call: TRBV6-4
d_call: TRBD1
cdr3_nt: TGTGCCAGCAGTGAATCTCCCGGGACAGGGAGGTACAATGAGCAGTTCTTC
cdr3_aa: CASSESPGTGRYNEQFF

clone_size: -
j_call: TRBJ1-3
v_call: TRBV7-9
d_call: TRBD1
cdr3_nt: TGTGCCAGCAGCTTAGGTCACCAGACAGGGGGAAACACCATATATTTT
cdr3_aa: CASSLGHQTGGNTIYF

clone_size: -
j_call: TRBJ2-2
v_call: TRBV28
d_call: -
cdr3_nt: TGTGCCAGCAGTTTCCGCCAGACAGGCACCGGGGAGCTGTTTTTT
cdr3_aa: CASSFRQTGTGELFF

clone_size: -
j_call: TRBJ1-1
v_call: TRBV7-3
d_call: -
cdr3_nt: TGTGCCAGCAGCCCGCAGGGGCGTCGGACTGAAGCTTTCTTT
cdr3_aa: CASSPQGRRTEAFF

clone_size: -
j_call: TRBJ2-5
v_call: TRBV10-3
d_call: -
cdr3_nt: TGTGCCATCAGTGAGTTTGAGGGAATTCAGACCCAGTACTTC
cdr3_aa: CAISEFEGIQTQYF

clone_size: -
j_call: TRBJ1-2
v_call: TRBV4-1
d_call: -
cdr3_nt: TGCGCCAGCAGCCAAGAGGCTACCAGGGCTAGCTATGGCTACACCTTC
cdr3_aa: CASSQEATRASYGYTF

clone_size: -
j_call: TRBJ2-1
v_call: TRBV18
d_call: -
cdr3_nt: TGTGCCAGCTCACCACCGAGTGGACAGCTTAACAATGAGCAGTTCTTC
cdr3_aa: CASSPPSGQLNNEQFF

clone_size: -
j_call: TRBJ1-2
v_call: TRBV25-1
d_call: -
cdr3_nt: TGTGCCAGCAGTGGTACTGCCGGTGATTATGGCTACACCTTC
cdr3_aa: CASSGTAGDYGYTF

clone_size: -
j_call: TRBJ1-3
v_call: TRBV21-1
d_call: -
cdr3_nt: TGTGCCAGCAGCAAAGGCCATGGGGAGACTGGGAGAAACACCATATATTTT
cdr3_aa: CASSKGHGETGRNTIYF

clone_size: -
j_call: TRBJ1-5
v_call: TRBV28
d_call: TRBD1
cdr3_nt: TGTGCCAGCAGTACATGGACAGGTTATAGCAATCAGCCCCAGCATTTT
cdr3_aa: CASSTWTGYSNQPQHF

clone_size: -
j_call: TRBJ2-7
v_call: TRBV19
d_call: TRBD1
cdr3_nt: TGTGCCAGTAGTGTACAATCCGGGACAGGGTACGAGCAGTACTTC
cdr3_aa: CASSVQSGTGYEQYF

clone_size: -
j_call: TRBJ2-5
v_call: TRBV5-4
d_call: -
cdr3_nt: TGTGCCAGCAGCTTGGAGACTAGTGAGACCCAGTACTTC
cdr3_aa: CASSLETSETQYF